The next 14 T cell receptor beta chains were all read from a single sample in a study of blood T cell repertoires in COVID-19 (dated by TCRdb to 2018 to 2020). The protocol used for the library was the immunoSEQ multiplex PCR assay. TCRdb re-hosts the immuneACCESS table, in-frame sequences only. Its copies lack some clones; in the studies checked, an unresolved V gene accounts for under half of them, and the cause for the rest is not known. The sample has over 75,000 clones on record, 60% to 85% of them singletons. Clones ranked in the top ten supply 15% to 20% of the sample. The specimen was peripheral blood. These receptors were collected from a human donor in a cohort sampled during active COVID-19.

The rearrangement links TRBV7-7 to TRBJ2-1; tentatively, D is TRBD1 (5 bases). The germline CDR1 and CDR2 sequences are SSHAT and FNYEAQ (reference sequence). The CDR3 loop spans 16 amino acids. V was clipped by 4 bases and J by 6 bases, with 19 bases between them. The CDR3 protein is CASSSQGVGVFNEQFF. DNA for the CDR3: TGTGCCAGCAGCTCCCAAGGCGTAGGGGTTTTCAATGAGCAGTTCTTC.

This clone was seen just once. The V and J genes are TRBV18 and TRBJ2-1, with 8 positions matching TRBD2. V was pared by 0 bases and J by 5 bases, with 6 bases of the junction left unmatched. The CDR3 has 16 residues. Germline assignment: CDR1 KGHSH and CDR2 LQKENI. The CDR3 nucleotides read TGTGCCAGCTCACCACCGAACGGGGGGGCCAACAATGAGCAGTTCTTC. It is translated as CASSPPNGGANNEQFF.

This clone showed up just a few times. The chain is built from TRBV6-4 and TRBJ1-5, with 7 positions matching TRBD1. V dropped 6 bases and J dropped 1; count of bases not matched to a gene: 18. Germline CDR1 is MRHNA and CDR2 is SNTAGT. The CDR3 spans 19 residues. The CDR3 region has the DNA TGTGCCAGCAGCGCCCAGAGGGGGCGAGTAAATTTCAGCAATCAGCCCCAGCATTTT. Amino acid sequence: CASSAQRGRVNFSNQPQHF.

The gene calls are TRBV4-1 and TRBJ1-1, with 9 bases lining up with TRBD1. The V segment lost 0 bases and the J segment 0 bases; nucleotides outside the gene matches: 5. Per the germline V gene, CDR1 is MGHRA and CDR2 is YSYEKL. The CDR3 length is 17 residues. CDR3 bases: TGCGCCAGCAGCCAAGAGGGACAGGGCCCGATGAACACTGAAGCTTTCTTT. Amino acids: CASSQEGQGPMNTEAFF.

J is TRBJ2-3 and V is TRBV5-1; 10 bases match TRBD2. V trimming: 1 base; J trimming: 0 bases; junction bases outside the gene matches: 5. Germline V CDR1 and CDR2: SGHRS, YFSETQ. The CDR3 is 17 residues long. CDR3 sequence: CASSLSSGGTSTDTQYF. In DNA form, the CDR3 reads TGCGCCAGCAGCTTGTCTAGCGGGGGCACTAGCACAGATACGCAGTATTTT.

This clone was counted a single time. CDR3 in amino acids: CASSYVRDSNTGELFF. The DNA of the CDR3 is TGTGCCAGCAGCTACGTGCGGGATTCGAACACCGGGGAGCTGTTTTTT. The rearrangement links TRBV7-8 to TRBJ2-2, with D possibly matching TRBD2 (6 bases). Trimming removed 4 bases from V and 0 bases from J, with 12 bases in between. The CDR3 contains 16 residues. The germline V gene encodes CDR1 SGHVS and CDR2 FQNEAQ.

This clone came up once. The V and J genes are TRBV2 and TRBJ2-7, with 7 bases lining up with TRBD1. The CDR3 sequence is 14 residues long. The J segment lost 3 bases and the V segment lost 1 base, leaving 3 bases of the junction unmatched. Germline CDR1 and CDR2: SNHLY and FYNNEI. The CDR3: CASSEGAGGYEQYF. The CDR3 region has the DNA TGTGCCAGCAGTGAAGGAGCAGGGGGCTACGAGCAGTACTTC. Full variable domain (outside the CDR3, taken from reference TRBV2 and TRBJ2-7): EPEVTQTPSHQVTQMGQEVILRCVPISNHLYFYWYRQILGQKVEFLVSFYNNEISEKSEIFDDQFSVERPDGSNFTLKIRSTKLEDSAMYFCASSEGAGGYEQYFGPGTRLTVT.

This chain uses TRBV15 with TRBJ2-1; 7 positions match TRBD2. The J segment lost 7 bases and the V segment lost 0 bases, leaving 6 bases of the junction unmatched. The CDR3 covers 15 residues. Germline-derived CDR1 and CDR2 are LNHNV and YYDKDF (reference sequence). The DNA of the CDR3 is TGTGCCACCAGCAGAGAGGTGGGAGGGCCGAATGAGCAGTTCTTC. Protein: CATSREVGGPNEQFF.

CDR3 protein: CASSLGGAGASYNEQFF. In nucleotides, the CDR3 is TGTGCCAGCAGCTTAGGCGGGGCGGGAGCTTCCTACAATGAGCAGTTCTTC. The chain recombines TRBV11-2 with TRBJ2-1; 7 bases are a match to TRBD2. J lost 1 base, V lost 1 base, and 7 bases had no gene match. The CDR3 extends over 17 amino acids. Germline V gene lookup returns CDR1 SGHAT and CDR2 FQNNGV.

This clone was seen more than once but under ten times. The chain employs TRBV9 and TRBJ2-7; D possibly corresponds to TRBD1 (5 bases). The V gene lost 3 bases and the J gene lost 0 bases, with 16 bases spanning the gap. The germline CDR1 and CDR2 sequences are SGDLS and YYNGEE. The CDR3 covers 16 residues. CDR3 nucleotide sequence: TGTGCCAGCAGCGCGGGTGGACATCGGAGCTCCTACGAGCAGTACTTC. Encoded protein: CASSAGGHRSSYEQYF.

CDR3: CASSLTASGGGTDTQYF. CDR3 nucleotide sequence: TGTGCCAGCAGCTTAACAGCTAGCGGGGGGGGCACAGATACGCAGTATTTT. The chain joins TRBV7-3 to TRBJ2-3, with 12 bases identical to TRBD2. The CDR3 length is 17 residues. Per the germline V gene, CDR1 is SGHTA and CDR2 is FQGTGA. Trimming cost V 0 bases and J 1 base; bases outside gene matches: 2.

This clone was found a few times. The chain employs TRBV5-6 and TRBJ2-6; 7 bases are a match to TRBD2. Trimming cost V 6 bases and J 1 base; bases outside gene matches: 13. Per germline, CDR1 SGHDT and CDR2 YYEEEE. The CDR3 is 18 amino acids. The CDR3 region is CASTQGWEGPSGANVLTF. The DNA of the CDR3 is TGTGCCAGCACCCAAGGGTGGGAGGGACCATCTGGGGCCAACGTCCTGACTTTC.

On this clone: One end of the junction does not line up with germline, which may come from a read error. This chain links TRBV7-9 with TRBJ2-1; TRBD2 matches 10 bases. This CDR3 has 16 residues. Germline V lookup: CDR1 SEHNR, CDR2 FQNEAQ (reference sequence). The CDR3, as DNA: TGTGCCAGCAGCCTAGCGGGGGCCCTTATGTACAATGAGCAGTTCTTC. Translating gives CASSLAGALMYNEQFF.

The CDR3 loop reads CASSRRTSGRAGENEQFF. CDR3 in DNA: TGTGCCAGCTCACGGAGGACTAGCGGGAGGGCCGGGGAGAATGAGCAGTTCTTC. The chain recombines TRBV18 with TRBJ2-1, with 15 bases identical to TRBD2. Trimming at V came to 4 bases and at J to 7 bases, leaving 11 bases not matched to a gene. The CDR3 consists of 18 residues. CDR1 is KGHSH, CDR2 LQKENI, per germline.